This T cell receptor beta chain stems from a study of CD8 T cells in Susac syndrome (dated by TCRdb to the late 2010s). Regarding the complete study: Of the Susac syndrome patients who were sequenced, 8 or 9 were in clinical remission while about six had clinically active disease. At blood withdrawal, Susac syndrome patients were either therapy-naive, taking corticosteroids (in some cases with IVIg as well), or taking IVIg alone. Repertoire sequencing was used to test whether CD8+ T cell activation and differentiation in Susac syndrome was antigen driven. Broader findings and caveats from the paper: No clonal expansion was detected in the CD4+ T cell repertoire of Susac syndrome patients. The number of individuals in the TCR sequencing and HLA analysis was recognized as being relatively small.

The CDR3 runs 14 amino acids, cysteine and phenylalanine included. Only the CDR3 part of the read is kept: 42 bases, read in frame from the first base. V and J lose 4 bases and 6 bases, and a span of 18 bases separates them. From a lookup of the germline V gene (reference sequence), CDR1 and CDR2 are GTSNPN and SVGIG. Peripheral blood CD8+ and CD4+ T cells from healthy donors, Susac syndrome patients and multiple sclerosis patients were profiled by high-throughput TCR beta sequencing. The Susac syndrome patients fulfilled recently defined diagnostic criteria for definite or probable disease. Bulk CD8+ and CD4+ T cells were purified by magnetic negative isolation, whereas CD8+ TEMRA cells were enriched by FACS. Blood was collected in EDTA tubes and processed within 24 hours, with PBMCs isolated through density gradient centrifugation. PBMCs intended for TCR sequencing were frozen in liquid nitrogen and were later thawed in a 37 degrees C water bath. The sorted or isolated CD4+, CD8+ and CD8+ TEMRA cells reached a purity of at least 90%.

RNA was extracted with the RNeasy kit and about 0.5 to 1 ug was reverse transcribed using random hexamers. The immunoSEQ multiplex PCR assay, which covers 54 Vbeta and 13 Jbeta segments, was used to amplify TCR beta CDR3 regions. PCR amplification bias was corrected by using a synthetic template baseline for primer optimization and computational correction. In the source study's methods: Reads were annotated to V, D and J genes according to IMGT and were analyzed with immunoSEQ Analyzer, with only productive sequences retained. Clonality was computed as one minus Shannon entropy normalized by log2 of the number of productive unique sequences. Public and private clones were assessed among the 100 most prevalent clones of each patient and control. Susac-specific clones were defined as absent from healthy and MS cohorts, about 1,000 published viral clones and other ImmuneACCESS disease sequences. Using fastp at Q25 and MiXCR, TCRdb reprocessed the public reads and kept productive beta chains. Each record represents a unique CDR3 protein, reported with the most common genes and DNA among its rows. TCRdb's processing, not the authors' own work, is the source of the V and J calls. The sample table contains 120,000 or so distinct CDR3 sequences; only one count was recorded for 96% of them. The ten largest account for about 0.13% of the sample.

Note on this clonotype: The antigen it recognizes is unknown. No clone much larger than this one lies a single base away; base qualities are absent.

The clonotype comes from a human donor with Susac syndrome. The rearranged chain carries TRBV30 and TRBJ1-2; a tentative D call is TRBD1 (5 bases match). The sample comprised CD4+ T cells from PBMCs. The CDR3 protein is CAWTPWGGVNGYTF. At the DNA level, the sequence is TGTGCCTGGACCCCATGGGGGGGAGTTAATGGCTACACCTTC.